The rows below give T cell receptor beta chains drawn from one sample of a study of identical twins. TCRdb independently ran MiXCR on the 5' RACE reads; one entry per CDR3 protein. The repertoire includes 250,000 to 350,000 distinct CDR3 sequences, roughly 9.7% of them detected once, and 7% to 8.5% sits in the top ten. These data were also filed under a second study, of yellow fever vaccine responses in identical twins.

The sequenced material came from CD8+ T cells sorted from blood. These receptors came from a woman between 18 and 29 years old in good health. CDR3s include the opening cysteine and the closing phenylalanine or tryptophan.

J	V	CDR3
TRBJ2-7	TRBV28	CASRRDGDYYEQYF
TRBJ2-7	TRBV27	CATRDGLYEQYF
TRBJ2-3	TRBV20-1	CSARDLAVSTDTQYF
TRBJ2-7	TRBV7-6	CASSLPPGQGAFDEQYF
TRBJ2-1	TRBV7-9	CASRPGTGTGTYNEQFF
TRBJ1-1	TRBV28	CASSLADSWNTEAFF
TRBJ1-1	TRBV15	CATSRDRGLVEAFF
TRBJ1-6	TRBV4-1	CASSQSTGVESPLHF
TRBJ2-5	TRBV15	CATSRDSPAVGTQYF
TRBJ2-1	TRBV25-1	CASTPGAGYNEQFF
TRBJ1-1	TRBV29-1	CSVEVRGEEGGGTEAFF
TRBJ2-1	TRBV12-3/TRBV12-4	CASSTPSGVGNEQFF
TRBJ1-1	TRBV10-3	CAISQNRQGELNTEAFF
TRBJ1-5	TRBV4-3	CASSQDWTDNQPQHF
TRBJ2-3	TRBV6-5	CASSYGPYQTDTQYF
TRBJ2-7	TRBV23-1	CASSHPPGRNYEQYF
TRBJ2-1	TRBV2	CASIAGTSSIFF
TRBJ1-2	TRBV2	CASSEGTFYGYTF
TRBJ2-5	TRBV29-1	CSVEVGDPETQYF
TRBJ2-7	TRBV29-1	CSANGGLGFNEQYF
TRBJ2-4	TRBV29-1	CSVGLPLAKNIQYF
TRBJ1-2	TRBV25-1	CASSGPGQAGYGYTF
TRBJ2-1	TRBV9	CASSVRAGGIYNEQFF
TRBJ1-1	TRBV7-6	CASSLPRAGGAGTEAFF
TRBJ1-1	TRBV29-1	CSVEDENPEAFF
TRBJ2-5	TRBV4-1	CASSQEEETQYF
TRBJ2-7	TRBV20-1	CSARDNPPGTNPREQYF
TRBJ2-1	TRBV7-3	CASSLLPSWNEQFF
TRBJ2-2	TRBV6-5	CASSYSNGAGELFF
TRBJ2-5	TRBV3-1	CASRGTGKETQYF
TRBJ2-7	TRBV4-3	CASNQDEGQWGGEQYF
TRBJ2-5	TRBV12-5	CASGLIGAGETQYF
TRBJ2-3	TRBV3-1	CASSQDTGQGATDTQYF
TRBJ2-7	TRBV29-1	CSVELAGNEQYF
TRBJ2-1	TRBV24-1	CATSDFGAYNEQFF
TRBJ1-6	TRBV6-5	CASSYDGTGLHF
TRBJ2-1	TRBV6-5	CASSYTGTSKNEQFF
TRBJ2-7	TRBV20-1	CSVSPGQGIYEQYF
TRBJ2-5	TRBV20-1	CSARDLAETQYF
TRBJ2-1	TRBV29-1	CSVVWGVDEQFF
TRBJ2-1	TRBV29-1	CSASYNEQFF
TRBJ2-7	TRBV7-2	CASTQWAGTHYEQYF
TRBJ2-1	TRBV29-1	CSVADGYNEQFF
TRBJ2-3	TRBV9	CASSVGIRGGTDTQYF
TRBJ2-7	TRBV20-1	CSAHGLAGENEQYF
TRBJ2-3	TRBV29-1	CSVEDIRETDTQYF
TRBJ2-7	TRBV9	CASSPEGRYEQYF
TRBJ2-7	TRBV12-5	CATSPRDITYEQYF
TRBJ2-3	TRBV7-9	CASDEPQSDTQYF
TRBJ2-1	TRBV29-1	CSVEEETSGALYNEQFF
TRBJ1-5	TRBV25-1	CASSGQGENQPQHF
TRBJ2-1	TRBV7-9	CASSQGLAGYLQFF
TRBJ2-1	TRBV4-2	CASSPFGYNEQFF